Sequencing of this TCR beta chain was carried out in a study of CXCR3-negative and CXCR3-positive naive CD8 T cells. Germline CDR1 SNHLY, CDR2 FYNNEI. This CDR3 is built from 18 residues. With UMI labels, 5' RACE was used to prepare the TRB cDNA libraries. Each CDR3 protein gets one entry in TCRdb, which reprocessed the 5' RACE reads and gives no DNA. The table for this sample gives more than 100,000 distinct CDR3 sequences. Study outcomes and limitations: Similar TRBV-TRBJ gene usage was seen in naive CXCR3-negative and CXCR3-positive cells, but not in memory cells. CXCR3-positive naive cells had more hydrophobic TRB CDR3s than CXCR3-negative naive cells. Comparison of naive subsets found surface CD5 to be comparable, and TCR strength was inferred on the basis of TRB CDR3 properties. For memory CD8+ cells diversity was much lower, but both naive subsets had comparably high diversity.

For this clonotype: The antigen is unknown.

The CD45RO-CCR7+CD27+CD95- phenotype denoted naive CD8+ T cells. The sample was naive CXCR3+ CD8+ T cells from blood. Described subset: CD45RO-CCR7+CD27+CD95- naive CD8+ T cells expressing CXCR3 (TNR3+). The rearrangement joins TRBV2 to TRBJ1-2. The source of this sequence is a human donor in good health. Some clones in this sample may be carry-over from other donors' samples. The CDR3 sequence is CASSERWEGQRSNYGYTF.